This T cell receptor (beta chain) originates from a study of CD8+CD57+ T cells in acquired aplastic anemia. Study summary: Quantities of DNA derived from sorted CD4+ and CD8+ cells averaged 3.2 ug.

TCR beta VDJ and CDR3 profiles were obtained from a genomic DNA template. TCRdb redid the calling of the reads with MiXCR, one entry per CDR3 protein. The table lists over 150,000 distinct CDR3 sequences, nearly 50% of them singletons, with 10% to 15% in the top ten. The V and J ends lost 4 bases and 0 bases, in that order; junction bases with no gene match: 1. Germline values: CDR1 SGHTA, CDR2 FQGNSA. The length of the CDR3 is 14 residues. Study-wide results and caveats: There were some 27 CD8+ CDR3 sequences that occurred in both patients and controls.

Points on this clonotype: The target antigen is unknown.

Patients chosen for sequencing had shown CD8+CD57+ cell expansion by flow cytometry. The sample comprised sorted CD4+, CD8+, or CD8+CD57+ T cells (not recorded which) from PBMCs. This clonotype originated in a human donor with aplastic anemia. The chain has TRBV7-2 and TRBJ2-7; TRBD2 matches at 9 bases. This CDR3 is CASSSTSGSYEQYF. In DNA form, the CDR3 reads TGTGCCAGCAGCTCGACTAGCGGCTCCTACGAGCAGTACTTC.